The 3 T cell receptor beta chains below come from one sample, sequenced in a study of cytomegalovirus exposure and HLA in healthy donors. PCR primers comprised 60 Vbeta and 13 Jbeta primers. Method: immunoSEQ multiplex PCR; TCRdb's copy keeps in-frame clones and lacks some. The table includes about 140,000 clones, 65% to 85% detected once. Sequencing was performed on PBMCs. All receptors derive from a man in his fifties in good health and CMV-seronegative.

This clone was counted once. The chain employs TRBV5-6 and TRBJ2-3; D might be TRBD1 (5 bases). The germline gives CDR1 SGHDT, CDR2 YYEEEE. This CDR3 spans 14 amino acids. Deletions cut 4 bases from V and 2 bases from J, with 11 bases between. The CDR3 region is CASSPLGDTDTQYF. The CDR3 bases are TGTGCCAGCAGCCCTCTAGGGGACACAGATACGCAGTATTTT.

The CDR3 sequence is CSVATGTGDSPLHF. CDR3 DNA: TGCAGCGTTGCGACCGGGACAGGGGACTCACCCCTCCACTTT. The chain is built from TRBV29-1 and TRBJ1-6; 10 bases line up with TRBD1. With V trimmed by 4 bases and J by 10 bases, 7 bases remained unmatched. Germline V lookup: CDR1 SQVTM, CDR2 ANQGSEA. The CDR3 has 14 residues.

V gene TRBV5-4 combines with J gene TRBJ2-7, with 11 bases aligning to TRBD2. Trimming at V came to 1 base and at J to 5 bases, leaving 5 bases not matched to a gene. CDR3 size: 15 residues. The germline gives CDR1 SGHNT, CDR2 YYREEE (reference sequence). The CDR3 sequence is CASSLTSGSFHEQYF. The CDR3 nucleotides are TGTGCCAGCAGCTTGACTAGCGGGAGTTTCCACGAGCAGTACTTC.